This TCR beta chain was identified in a study of EBV T-cell therapy then PD-1 blockade in nasopharyngeal carcinoma. This clone was seen only once. Its target is not known. V was cut by 3 bases and J by 0 bases, with 13 bases left in between. The CDR3 loop spans 16 amino acids. Per the germline V gene, CDR1 is SGHNT and CDR2 is YYREEE (reference sequence). Treatment specified: AdE1-LMPpoly-expanded autologous EBV-specific T-cell therapy followed by anti-PD-1 nivolumab. This table comes from immunoSEQ multiplex PCR, and its TCRdb copy is limited to in-frame clones, with some not included. The table lists fewer than 25,000 clones, under 90% of them singletons.

Sample: CD8+ T cells from blood, taken at roughly day 67 from a patient whose treatment included autologous EBV-specific T cells and nivolumab. The source of this sequence is a man in his forties or fifties with nasopharyngeal carcinoma. V is TRBV5-4 and J is TRBJ1-3; possible D gene TRBD1, 5 bases. DNA for the CDR3: TGTGCCAGCAGCTGGGGCAGGTCCAACTCTGGAAACACCATATATTTT. Protein: CASSWGRSNSGNTIYF.